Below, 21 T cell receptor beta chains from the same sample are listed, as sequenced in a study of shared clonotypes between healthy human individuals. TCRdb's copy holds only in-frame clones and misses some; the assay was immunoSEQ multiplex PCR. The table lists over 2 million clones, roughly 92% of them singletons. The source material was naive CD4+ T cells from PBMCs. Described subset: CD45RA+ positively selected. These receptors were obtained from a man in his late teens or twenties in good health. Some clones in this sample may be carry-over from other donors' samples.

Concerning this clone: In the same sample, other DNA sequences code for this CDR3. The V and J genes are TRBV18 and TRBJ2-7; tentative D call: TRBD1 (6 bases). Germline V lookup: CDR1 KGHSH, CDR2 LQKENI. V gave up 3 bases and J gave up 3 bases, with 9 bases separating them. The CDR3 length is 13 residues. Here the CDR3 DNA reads TGTGCCAGCTCACCTGGACAGCTCTACGAGCAGTACTTC. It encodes CASSPGQLYEQYF.

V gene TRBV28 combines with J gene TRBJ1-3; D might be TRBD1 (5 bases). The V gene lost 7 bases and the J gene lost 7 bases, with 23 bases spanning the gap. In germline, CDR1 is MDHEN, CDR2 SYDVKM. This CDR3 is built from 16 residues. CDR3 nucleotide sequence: TGTGCCAGCACCCCCCCGGGGGTCCGTACGCGGAACACCATATATTTT. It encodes CASTPPGVRTRNTIYF.

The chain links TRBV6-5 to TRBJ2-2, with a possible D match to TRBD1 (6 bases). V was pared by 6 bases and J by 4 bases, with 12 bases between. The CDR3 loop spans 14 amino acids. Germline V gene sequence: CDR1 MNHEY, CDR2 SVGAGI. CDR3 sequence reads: CASSPLGATGELFF. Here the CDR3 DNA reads TGTGCCAGCAGCCCCCTGGGGGCCACCGGGGAGCTGTTTTTT.

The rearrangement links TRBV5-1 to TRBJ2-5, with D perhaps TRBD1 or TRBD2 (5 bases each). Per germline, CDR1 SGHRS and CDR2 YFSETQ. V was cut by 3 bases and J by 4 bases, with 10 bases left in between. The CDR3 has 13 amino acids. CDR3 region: CASSSPGAETQYF. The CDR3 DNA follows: TGCGCCAGCAGCTCACCCGGGGCAGAGACCCAGTACTTC.

In nucleotides, the CDR3 is TGTGCCAGCAGCAGCGGGACTAGCGGGAGGGCCAGGTCTGGGGTAGATACGCAGTATTTT. It translates to CASSSGTSGRARSGVDTQYF. The chain uses TRBV7-6 and TRBJ2-3; 16 positions agree with TRBD2. The CDR3 length is 20 residues. V shed 5 bases, J shed 5 bases, and the junction held 16 bases outside the gene matches. CDR1 and CDR2 from the germline V gene are SGHVS and FNYEAQ.

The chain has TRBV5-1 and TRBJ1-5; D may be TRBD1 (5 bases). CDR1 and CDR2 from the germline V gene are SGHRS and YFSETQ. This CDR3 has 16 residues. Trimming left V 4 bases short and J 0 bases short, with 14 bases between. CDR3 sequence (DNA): TGCGCCAGCAGCCCCGGGACGGCAAATAGCAATCAGCCCCAGCATTTT. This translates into CASSPGTANSNQPQHF.

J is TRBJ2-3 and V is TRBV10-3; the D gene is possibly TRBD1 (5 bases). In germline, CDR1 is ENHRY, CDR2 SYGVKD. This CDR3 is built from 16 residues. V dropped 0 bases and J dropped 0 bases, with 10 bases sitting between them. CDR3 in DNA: TGTGCCATCAGTGAGTCGGGGCGGAGTAGCACAGATACGCAGTATTTT. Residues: CAISESGRSSTDTQYF.

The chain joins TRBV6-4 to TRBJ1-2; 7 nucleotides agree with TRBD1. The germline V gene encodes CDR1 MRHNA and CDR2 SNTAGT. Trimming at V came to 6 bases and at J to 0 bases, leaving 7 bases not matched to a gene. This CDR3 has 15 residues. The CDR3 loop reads CASRGQALANYGYTF. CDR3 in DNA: TGTGCCAGCAGAGGACAGGCCTTAGCTAACTATGGCTACACCTTC.

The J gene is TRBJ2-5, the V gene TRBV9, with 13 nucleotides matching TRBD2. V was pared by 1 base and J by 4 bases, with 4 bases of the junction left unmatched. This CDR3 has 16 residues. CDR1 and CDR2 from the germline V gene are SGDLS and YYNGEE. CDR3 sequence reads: CASSVYGTSGIETQYF. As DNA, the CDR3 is TGTGCCAGCAGCGTATACGGGACTAGCGGGATAGAGACCCAGTACTTC.

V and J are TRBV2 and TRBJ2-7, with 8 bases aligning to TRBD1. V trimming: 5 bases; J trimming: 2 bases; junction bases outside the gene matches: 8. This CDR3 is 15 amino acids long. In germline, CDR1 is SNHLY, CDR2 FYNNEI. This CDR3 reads CASSTGQGPTYEQYF. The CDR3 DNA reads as TGTGCCAGCAGTACCGGACAGGGACCTACCTACGAGCAGTACTTC.

The CDR3 here is CASRLPGSYNEQFF. In nucleotides, the CDR3 is TGTGCCAGCAGGCTGCCCGGGTCCTACAATGAGCAGTTCTTC. The chain couples TRBV6-5 to TRBJ2-1; D unclear. The V gene's germline CDR1 is MNHEY and CDR2 SVGAGI. The ends were cut back, 6 bases at V and 1 base at J, with 10 bases in the middle. CDR3 size: 14 residues.

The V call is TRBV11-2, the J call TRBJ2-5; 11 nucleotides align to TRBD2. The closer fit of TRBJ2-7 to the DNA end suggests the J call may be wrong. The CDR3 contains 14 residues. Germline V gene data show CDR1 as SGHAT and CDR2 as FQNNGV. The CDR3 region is CASSLTSGVFEQYF. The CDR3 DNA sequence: TGTGCCAGCAGCTTGACTAGCGGGGTCTTCGAGCAGTACTTC.

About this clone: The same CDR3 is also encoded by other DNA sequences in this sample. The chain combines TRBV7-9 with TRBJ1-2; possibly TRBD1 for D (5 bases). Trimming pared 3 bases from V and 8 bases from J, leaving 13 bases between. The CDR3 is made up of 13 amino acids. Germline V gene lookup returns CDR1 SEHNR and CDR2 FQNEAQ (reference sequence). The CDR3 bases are TGTGCCAGCAGCTTGGCTGAGGGGAACGGCTACACCTTC. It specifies CASSLAEGNGYTF.

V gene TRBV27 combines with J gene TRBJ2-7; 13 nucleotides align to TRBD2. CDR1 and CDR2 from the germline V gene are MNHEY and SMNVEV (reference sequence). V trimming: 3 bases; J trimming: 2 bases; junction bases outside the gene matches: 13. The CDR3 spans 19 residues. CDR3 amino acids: CASSFRLAGGPRLTYEQYF. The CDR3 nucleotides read TGTGCCAGCAGTTTCAGACTAGCGGGAGGTCCCCGGTTGACCTACGAGCAGTACTTC.

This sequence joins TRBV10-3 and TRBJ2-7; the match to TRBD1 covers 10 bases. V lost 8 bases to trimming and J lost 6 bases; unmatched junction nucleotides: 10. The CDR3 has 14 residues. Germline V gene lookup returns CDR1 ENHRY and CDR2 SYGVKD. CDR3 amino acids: CAIGRQGAEGEQYF. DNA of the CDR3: TGTGCCATCGGAAGACAGGGGGCGGAGGGCGAGCAGTACTTC.

CDR3 amino acids: CASSPPTSGAKNIQYF. The DNA of the CDR3 is TGTGCCAGCTCACCACCCACTAGCGGAGCCAAAAACATTCAGTACTTC. V gene TRBV18 combines with J gene TRBJ2-4; 8 bases align to TRBD2. The CDR3 contains 16 residues. Per the germline V gene, CDR1 is KGHSH and CDR2 is LQKENI. V was pared by 0 bases and J by 0 bases, with 1 base of the junction left unmatched.

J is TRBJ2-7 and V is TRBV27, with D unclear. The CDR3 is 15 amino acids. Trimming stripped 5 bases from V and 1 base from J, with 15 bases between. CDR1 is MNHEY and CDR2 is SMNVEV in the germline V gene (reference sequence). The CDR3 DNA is TGTGCCAGCAGTCCTCGGTTGGGCGGATCCTACGAGCAGTACTTC. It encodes CASSPRLGGSYEQYF.

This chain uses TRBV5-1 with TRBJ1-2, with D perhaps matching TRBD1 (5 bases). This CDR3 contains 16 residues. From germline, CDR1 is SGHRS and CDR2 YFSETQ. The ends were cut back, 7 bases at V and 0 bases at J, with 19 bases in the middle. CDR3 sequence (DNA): TGCGCCAGCCGACGGGACGTTGGTTCTTCTAACTATGGCTACACCTTC. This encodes CASRRDVGSSNYGYTF.

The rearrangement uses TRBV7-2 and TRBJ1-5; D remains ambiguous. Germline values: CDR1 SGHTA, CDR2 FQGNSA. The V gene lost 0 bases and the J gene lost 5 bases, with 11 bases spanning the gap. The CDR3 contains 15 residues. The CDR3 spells CASSLAATGYQPQHF. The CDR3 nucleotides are TGTGCCAGCAGCTTAGCGGCAACCGGCTATCAGCCCCAGCATTTT.

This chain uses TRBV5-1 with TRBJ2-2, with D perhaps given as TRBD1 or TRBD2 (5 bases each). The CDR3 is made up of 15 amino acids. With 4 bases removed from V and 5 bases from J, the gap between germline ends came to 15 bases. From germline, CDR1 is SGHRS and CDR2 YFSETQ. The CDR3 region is CASSLGPPLTGELFF. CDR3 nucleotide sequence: TGCGCCAGCAGCCTGGGACCCCCACTTACCGGGGAGCTGTTTTTT.

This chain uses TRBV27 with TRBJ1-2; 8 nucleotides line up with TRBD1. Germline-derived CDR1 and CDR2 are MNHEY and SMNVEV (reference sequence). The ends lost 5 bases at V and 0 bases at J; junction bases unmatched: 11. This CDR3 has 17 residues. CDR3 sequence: CASSPRQGRSSNYGYTF. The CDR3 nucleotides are TGTGCCAGCAGTCCCCGACAGGGGAGAAGCTCTAACTATGGCTACACCTTC.